The 8 T cell receptor beta chains in this list originate from one sample, sequenced in a study of beta chain features in type 1 diabetes. These receptors lack a known antigen. What was sequenced were expressed TCRB transcripts, since all of the isolated RNA had been reverse transcribed. TCRdb's copy holds only in-frame clones and misses some; the assay was immunoSEQ multiplex PCR. The table lists about 240,000 clones, approximately 13% of them singletons. Study-level results: Moderate but significant shortening of TCRB CDR3s was recorded in all four CD4+ subsets from Type 1 diabetes patients.

The specimen sequenced was naive CD4+ T cells from blood. The receptors were gathered from a man between 25 and 39 years old with type 1 diabetes.

This clone turned up a few times. CDR3 residues: CASSFHARGNTEAFF. In DNA, the CDR3 is TGCGCCAGCAGCTTCCACGCACGGGGGAACACTGAAGCTTTCTTT. The V call is TRBV5-1, the J call TRBJ1-1; D is unclear. The CDR3 has 15 residues. CDR1 and CDR2 (germline): SGHRS, YFSETQ. V was trimmed by 2 bases and J by 1 base, leaving 12 bases between them.

This clone was observed a handful of times. The chain couples TRBV7-9 to TRBJ1-2, with 7 bases that match TRBD1. This CDR3 is built from 14 residues. The germline V gene has CDR1 SEHNR and CDR2 FQNEAQ (reference sequence). J gave up 4 bases and V 5 bases, and 7 bases lay outside the gene matches. CDR3 nucleotide sequence: TGTGCCAGCAGCCAACAGGGGCTGAGCTATGGCTACACCTTC. Its translation is CASSQQGLSYGYTF.

The chain employs TRBV2 and TRBJ1-4; 7 nucleotides line up with TRBD1. The CDR3 runs 15 residues. Trimming at V came to 4 bases and at J to 0 bases, leaving 2 bases not matched to a gene. In germline, CDR1 is SNHLY, CDR2 FYNNEI. CDR3 protein: CASSGTGATNEKLFF. The CDR3 nucleotides are TGTGCCAGCAGTGGGACAGGCGCAACTAATGAAAAACTGTTTTTT.

This clone was counted between two and nine times. The chain carries TRBV5-1 and TRBJ2-3; D not certain. The CDR3 has 14 amino acids. The germline V and J ends were trimmed by 6 bases and 3 bases, with 14 bases remaining between them. Per the germline V gene, CDR1 is SGHRS and CDR2 is YFSETQ. For the CDR3, the DNA is TGCGCCAGCAATACCAGCGAACCAACAGATACGCAGTATTTT. Protein sequence: CASNTSEPTDTQYF.

V and J are TRBV7-9 and TRBJ1-1; D might be TRBD1 (5 bases). With 1 base removed from V and 1 base from J, the gap between germline ends came to 13 bases. Germline V lookup: CDR1 SEHNR, CDR2 FQNEAQ (reference sequence). The CDR3 is made up of 16 amino acids. In nucleotides, the CDR3 is TGTGCCAGCAGCTTAGGCCCAGGGCTAAGGAACACTGAAGCTTTCTTT. This codes for CASSLGPGLRNTEAFF.

There are a few counts of this clone. The chain links TRBV9 to TRBJ2-2, with D possibly being TRBD2 (5 bases). The CDR3 contains 14 residues. V was trimmed by 3 bases and J by 6 bases, leaving 12 bases between them. CDR1 and CDR2 from the germline V gene are SGDLS and YYNGEE. CDR3 nucleotide sequence: TGTGCCAGCAGCGGGCTGCTAGCCCCCGGGGAGCTGTTTTTT. Translated, it gives CASSGLLAPGELFF.

This chain connects TRBV11-2 to TRBJ2-2; 13 bases align to TRBD2. CDR3 length: 15 amino acids. Germline V lookup: CDR1 SGHAT, CDR2 FQNNGV. J lost 4 bases, V lost 6 bases, and 2 bases had no gene match. The CDR3 loop is CASRGLAGATGELFF. The CDR3 DNA reads as TGTGCCAGCAGAGGACTAGCGGGAGCCACCGGGGAGCTGTTTTTT.

This clone came up a few times. The chain is built from TRBV11-2 and TRBJ2-2, with 12 nucleotides matching TRBD2. The CDR3 is 17 amino acids. Germline V gene data show CDR1 as SGHAT and CDR2 as FQNNGV. J lost 1 base, V lost 2 bases, and 2 bases had no gene match. The DNA for the CDR3 is TGTGCCAGCAGCTTAACGACTAGCGGGAGGAACACCGGGGAGCTGTTTTTT. Translated: CASSLTTSGRNTGELFF.